This TCR beta chain is from a study of post-analysis software for immune sequencing data. Germline CDR1 and CDR2: SEHNR and FQNEAQ (reference sequence). This CDR3 comprises 14 residues. V was cut by 0 bases and J by 10 bases, with 15 bases left in between. Presence of unique molecular identifiers characterized the TCR beta cDNA libraries. TCRdb reprocessed the PCR reads via MiXCR and lists one record per CDR3 protein. The data show roughly 870,000 distinct CDR3 sequences, with approximately 53% seen just once and about 4.5% held by the top ten. Study-wide results and limits: Patients showed TRBV5-6, TRBV5-1 and TRBV20-1 among a few TRBV segments more frequent than in controls.

About this clonotype: What it recognizes is unknown.

This sequence originates from a girl aged 5 to 17 with multiple sclerosis. The sequenced sample consisted of blood. The V gene is TRBV7-9, the J gene TRBJ1-1; unclear D gene. The CDR3 here is CASSLASRSVGAFF. CDR3 bases: TGTGCCAGCAGCTTAGCTTCCCGCTCCGTTGGAGCTTTCTTT.